The 26 T cell receptor beta chains below come from one sample, sequenced in a study of beta chain features in type 1 diabetes. Whole-study results and caveats: In every one of the four CD4+ subsets, TCRB CDR3s were moderately but significantly shorter in Type 1 diabetes patients.

These receptors have no known antigen. Since all of the isolated RNA was reverse transcribed, expressed TCRB transcripts were what got sequenced. Sequencing was performed with immunoSEQ multiplex PCR; in TCRdb, only in-frame clones are kept and a portion is missing. Among some 240,000 clones listed, 16% were seen once. Source material: naive CD4+ T cells from blood. These receptors were taken from a man aged 30 to 45 with type 1 diabetes.

The rearrangement links TRBV4-1 to TRBJ2-1, with D possibly matching TRBD2 (5 bases). V was clipped by 1 base and J by 10 bases, with 11 bases between them. The CDR3 consists of 13 residues. The V gene's germline CDR1 is MGHRA and CDR2 YSYEKL. CDR3 region: CASSQVRETEQFF. In nucleotides, the CDR3 is TGCGCCAGCAGCCAAGTAAGGGAGACAGAGCAGTTCTTC.

The chain joins TRBV9 to TRBJ2-3, with a possible D match to TRBD1 (5 bases). There are 16 residues in the CDR3. The V gene lost 0 bases and the J gene lost 2 bases, with 13 bases spanning the gap. CDR1 is SGDLS and CDR2 is YYNGEE in the germline V gene. The CDR3 protein is CASSVAGAIPTDTQYF. CDR3 DNA: TGTGCCAGCAGCGTAGCTGGGGCCATCCCCACAGATACGCAGTATTTT.

This clone occurred a few times. The genes are TRBV29-1 and TRBJ2-2; no clear D. V gave up 1 base and J gave up 3 bases, with 9 bases separating them. Germline loops: CDR1 SQVTM, CDR2 ANQGSEA. The CDR3 is 14 amino acids. The CDR3 coding sequence is TGCAGCGTTGAAGCCTCACCGGACACCGGGGAGCTGTTTTTT. Translating gives CSVEASPDTGELFF.

This clone has more than one count but fewer than ten. This chain links TRBV25-1 with TRBJ2-1; no clear D gene. The CDR3 runs 13 residues. V lost 3 bases to trimming and J lost 5 bases, with 8 bases between them. Germline V gives CDR1 MGHDK, CDR2 SYGVNS. CDR3 sequence (DNA): TGTGCCAGCAGTGAGTCCAATGACAATGAGCAGTTCTTC. It is translated as CASSESNDNEQFF.

This clone was counted a few times. J is TRBJ1-1 and V is TRBV7-9; D gene uncertain. With 5 bases removed from V and 4 bases from J, the gap between germline ends came to 14 bases. CDR3 length: 14 amino acids. Germline CDR1 and CDR2: SEHNR and FQNEAQ (reference sequence). CDR3 sequence reads: CASSPPWIGTEAFF. DNA of the CDR3: TGTGCCAGCAGCCCCCCATGGATCGGCACTGAAGCTTTCTTT.

The genes are TRBV4-1 and TRBJ2-3; 7 nucleotides line up with TRBD2. Losses at the gene ends were 4 bases for V and 2 bases for J; bases not matched to a gene: 6. CDR3 size: 15 residues. The germline gives CDR1 MGHRA, CDR2 YSYEKL. Written as DNA, the CDR3 is TGCGCCAGCAGCCGGGCGGGAGACCCCACAGATACGCAGTATTTT. Translated, it gives CASSRAGDPTDTQYF.

A few counts support this clone. This chain connects TRBV7-9 to TRBJ2-1, with 11 bases matching TRBD1. Per germline, CDR1 SEHNR and CDR2 FQNEAQ (reference sequence). This CDR3 contains 15 residues. After removal of 8 bases from V and 4 bases from J, the junction contained 7 bases not matched to a gene. Written as DNA, the CDR3 is TGTGCCAGCGTTGCCGGGACAGGGGGATACAATGAGCAGTTCTTC. It translates to CASVAGTGGYNEQFF.

Worth noting for this clone: The DNA is omitted, as the CDR3 cannot be located on it reliably, and the CDR3 follows TCRdb's listing. The chain employs TRBV7-9 and TRBJ2-7; the table's D gene call, TRBD2, was not cross checked with the DNA. The germline V gene encodes CDR1 SEHNR and CDR2 FQNEAQ (reference sequence). The CDR3 spans 16 amino acids, including both terminal residues. The CDR3 sequence is CASSFLWSKDSYEQYF.

The chain has TRBV27 and TRBJ2-1; D might be TRBD2 (6 bases). This CDR3 contains 14 residues. In germline, CDR1 is MNHEY, CDR2 SMNVEV (reference sequence). V lost 4 bases, J lost 6 bases, and 13 bases lay in between. Here the CDR3 DNA reads TGTGCCAGCAGTTCTCCAACTAGCCCCAATGAGCAGTTCTTC. Translation gives CASSSPTSPNEQFF.

V gene TRBV7-9 combines with J gene TRBJ2-5, with a tentative D call TRBD1 (6 bases). The CDR3 extends over 17 amino acids. Germline V gives CDR1 SEHNR, CDR2 FQNEAQ (reference sequence). V was cut by 1 base and J by 7 bases, with 22 bases left in between. CDR3 protein: CASSLVRMDSLGGTQYF. Here the CDR3 DNA reads TGTGCCAGCAGCTTAGTTAGAATGGACAGCCTAGGCGGGACCCAGTACTTC.

The chain has TRBV2 and TRBJ2-3, with D unclear. V dropped 5 bases and J dropped 5 bases, with 8 bases sitting between them. The length of the CDR3 is 12 residues. Germline V gene lookup returns CDR1 SNHLY and CDR2 FYNNEI. The DNA of the CDR3 is TGTGCCAGCAGTTTCACTGGAGATACGCAGTATTTT. Residues: CASSFTGDTQYF.

The chain links TRBV14 to TRBJ2-5; D is uncertain. Germline CDR1 and CDR2: SGHDN and FVKESK. The V and J ends lost 4 bases and 1 base respectively, with 13 bases between them. The length of the CDR3 is 15 residues. The CDR3 is CASSPTTGGQETQYF. CDR3 nucleotides: TGTGCCAGCAGCCCTACGACCGGCGGCCAAGAGACCCAGTACTTC.

The gene calls are TRBV9 and TRBJ2-3, with D hard to call. This CDR3 is 14 amino acids long. Between the trimmed V and J ends, which lost 3 bases and 4 bases, there was a span of 12 bases. Germline loops: CDR1 SGDLS, CDR2 YYNGEE. The CDR3 DNA follows: TGTGCCAGCAGCGACCGGACGGCGGCAGATACGCAGTATTTT. Amino acid sequence: CASSDRTAADTQYF.

This chain joins TRBV29-1 and TRBJ2-1; 9 bases line up with TRBD1. With 8 bases clipped from V and 6 bases from J, the junction kept 5 bases outside the gene matches. In germline, CDR1 is SQVTM, CDR2 ANQGSEA. This CDR3 has 12 amino acids. The CDR3 protein is CSSNRGPNEQFF. The DNA of the CDR3 is TGCAGCTCAAACAGGGGGCCCAATGAGCAGTTCTTC.

This clone was seen only a few times. The rearrangement links TRBV13 to TRBJ2-5; 12 bases map to TRBD2. Trimming removed 4 bases from V and 0 bases from J; junction bases left unmatched: 6. CDR3 size: 17 residues. Germline-derived CDR1 and CDR2 are PRHDT and FYEKMQ (reference sequence). CDR3 DNA sequence: TGTGCCAGCAGCTCCGGACTAGCGGGACTATACCAAGAGACCCAGTACTTC. This sequence encodes CASSSGLAGLYQETQYF.

This clone was seen a handful of times. This sequence joins TRBV9 and TRBJ1-2; D might be TRBD1 (5 bases). V was shortened by 4 bases and J by 3 bases, with 13 bases between the two germline ends. CDR3 length: 14 amino acids. The germline V gene has CDR1 SGDLS and CDR2 YYNGEE. CDR3 DNA: TGTGCCAGCAGCACACGGACATTAGACTATGGCTACACCTTC. Translated, it gives CASSTRTLDYGYTF.

This clone was seen a handful of times. The CDR3 protein is CASSLSGEQYF. The CDR3 DNA is TGTGCCAGCAGCTTATCGGGCGAGCAGTACTTC. The J gene is TRBJ2-7, the V gene TRBV11-1; D gene uncertain. The CDR3 consists of 11 residues. CDR1 is SGHAT and CDR2 is FQDESV in the germline V gene (reference sequence). The germline V and J ends were trimmed by 2 bases and 6 bases, with 5 bases remaining between them. The full variable domain, with the rest looked up from reference TRBV11-1 and TRBJ2-7, is EAEVAQSPRYKITEKSQAVAFWCDPISGHATLYWYRQILGQGPELLVQFQDESVVDDSQLPKDRFSAERLKGVDSTLKIQPAELGDSAMYLCASSLSGEQYFGPGTRLTVT.

Points on this clone: Other nucleotide sequences in the sample specify the same CDR3. The CDR3 DNA reads as TGTGCCAGCAGCTTAGCAGGGGCCTACGAGCAGTACTTC. Translation: CASSLAGAYEQYF. The chain recombines TRBV7-2 with TRBJ2-7; possible D gene TRBD1, 5 bases. This CDR3 is 13 amino acids long. Germline-derived CDR1 and CDR2 are SGHTA and FQGNSA. Deletions cut 0 bases from V and 2 bases from J, with 5 bases between.

V and J are TRBV7-9 and TRBJ1-5, with D possibly matching TRBD1 (6 bases). The V end lost 5 bases, the J end lost 2 bases, and 13 bases lay between the germline ends. Per the germline V gene, CDR1 is SEHNR and CDR2 is FQNEAQ (reference sequence). The CDR3 is 15 residues long. Here the CDR3 DNA reads TGTGCCAGCAGCAAAGGGGGATTCGGCAATCAGCCCCAGCATTTT. This translates into CASSKGGFGNQPQHF.

The J gene is TRBJ2-7, the V gene TRBV4-2, with TRBD2 matching 13 bases. There are 17 residues in the CDR3. CDR1 is LGHNA and CDR2 is YNFKEQ in the germline V gene. The ends lost 2 bases at V and 2 bases at J; junction bases unmatched: 6. CDR3 sequence reads: CASSQSLAGGPAYEQYF. In nucleotides, the CDR3 is TGTGCCAGCAGCCAATCACTAGCGGGAGGGCCCGCCTACGAGCAGTACTTC.

A few counts support this clone. The chain couples TRBV11-2 to TRBJ2-4, with D unresolved. The CDR3 consists of 14 residues. The V gene lost 0 bases and the J gene lost 4 bases, with 7 bases spanning the gap. The germline V gene encodes CDR1 SGHAT and CDR2 FQNNGV. The chain's CDR3 is CASSLDGRKNIQYF. As DNA, the CDR3 is TGTGCCAGCAGCTTAGACGGCCGAAAAAACATTCAGTACTTC.

J is TRBJ2-5 and V is TRBV4-1; D unclear. This CDR3 is 13 amino acids long. The ends were cut back, 4 bases at V and 3 bases at J, with 9 bases in the middle. Germline CDR1 reads MGHRA; CDR2 reads YSYEKL. The CDR3 nucleotides are TGCGCCAGCAGCCTTCAAAGGGAAGAGACCCAGTACTTC. Translating gives CASSLQREETQYF.

This clone was seen a few times. V gene TRBV5-1 combines with J gene TRBJ2-5, with D perhaps given as TRBD1 or TRBD2 (5 bases each). The V gene lost 0 bases and the J gene lost 1 base, with 13 bases spanning the gap. This CDR3 is 16 amino acids long. Germline V CDR1 and CDR2: SGHRS, YFSETQ. The chain's CDR3 is CASSLGLRRGQETQYF. DNA for the CDR3: TGCGCCAGCAGCTTGGGACTACGAAGGGGCCAAGAGACCCAGTACTTC.

This clone was counted a few times. The chain is built from TRBV30 and TRBJ2-3; TRBD2 is a possible D gene (6 bases). The CDR3 extends over 14 amino acids. Germline V lookup: CDR1 GTSNPN, CDR2 SVGIG (reference sequence). The V and J ends lost 5 bases and 3 bases respectively, with 15 bases between them. The CDR3 sequence is CAWSSGVGTDTQYF. The CDR3 coding sequence is TGTGCCTGGTCGTCGGGAGTGGGTACAGATACGCAGTATTTT.

The J gene is TRBJ2-2, the V gene TRBV11-2; D remains unclear. Germline V gene lookup returns CDR1 SGHAT and CDR2 FQNNGV. The V end was cut by 6 bases, the J end by 3 bases, with 14 bases between. The CDR3 spans 15 residues. The CDR3 spells CASRLNVRYTGELFF. The CDR3 nucleotides are TGTGCCAGCAGGCTAAACGTACGGTACACCGGGGAGCTGTTTTTT.

This chain joins TRBV19 and TRBJ2-1; 9 bases map to TRBD1. J lost 7 bases, V lost 3 bases, and 10 bases had no gene match. The germline gives CDR1 LNHDA, CDR2 SQIVND (reference sequence). This CDR3 has 16 amino acids. For the CDR3, the DNA is TGTGCCAGTAGTATCGATAAGACAGGGGGAAGGAATGAGCAGTTCTTC. It codes for CASSIDKTGGRNEQFF.